The 18 T cell receptor beta chains in this list originate from one sample, sequenced in a study of identical twins (dated by TCRdb to the mid-2010s). Library method: 5' RACE. The sequencer listed for this sample is Illumina HiSeq 2000. TCRdb applied fastp at Q25 and MiXCR to the public reads, then kept only in-frame beta chains. Every CDR3 protein is listed once, alongside the most common genes and DNA of its rows. This sample holds 1.5 million or so distinct CDR3 sequences; about 32% were observed only once. Approximately 0.29% of the sample is held by the ten biggest clonotypes. The sequenced sample was cord blood. These receptor sequences come from a newborn girl in good health.

This clonotype was seen a few times. This sequence joins TRBV27 and TRBJ2-3; 7 positions match TRBD2. The CDR3 loop spans 15 amino acids. The trim removed 7 bases at V and 2 bases at J, leaving 9 bases unmatched. Germline V gene lookup returns CDR1 MNHEY and CDR2 SMNVEV (reference sequence). This CDR3 reads CASTASGRYTDTQYF. CDR3 in DNA: TGTGCCAGCACCGCTAGCGGACGCTACACAGATACGCAGTATTTT.

The V gene is TRBV20-1, the J gene TRBJ2-7; 7 bases are shared with TRBD2. Germline V CDR1 and CDR2: DFQATT, SNEGSKA (reference sequence). V shed 1 base, J shed 7 bases, and the junction held 7 bases outside the gene matches. The CDR3 is 13 amino acids. The CDR3 here is CSARGVGDYEQYF. The CDR3 DNA reads TGCAGTGCTAGAGGAGTGGGGGACTATGAGCAGTACTTC.

The chain links TRBV12-3 or TRBV12-4 to TRBJ2-3; 8 nucleotides line up with TRBD2. The CDR3 length is 15 residues. J was trimmed by 8 bases and V by 7 bases; bases with no gene match: 14. This chain's CDR3 is CASTLILADSGTQYF. The CDR3 DNA reads TGTGCCAGCACCCTAATACTAGCGGATAGTGGTACGCAGTATTTT.

As regards this clonotype: A much larger clone lies a single base off, so this may be a read error. The CDR3 region has the DNA TGCGCCAGCAGCCAATGGGGCAATGAGCAGTCCTTC. Translated: CASSQWGNEQSF. This chain links TRBV4-1 with TRBJ2-5, with D perhaps TRBD1 (5 bases). The V gene's germline CDR1 is MGHRA and CDR2 YSYEKL. This CDR3 contains 12 residues.

This clonotype was recorded a few times. V and J are TRBV15 and TRBJ1-6; possible D gene TRBD1, 5 bases. The CDR3 sequence is 16 residues long. Trimming took 1 base from V and 10 from J, leaving 17 bases between them. CDR1 and CDR2 (germline): LNHNV, YYDKDF (reference sequence). The CDR3 sequence is CATSRVDSARGSPLHF. DNA of the CDR3: TGTGCCACCAGCAGAGTAGACAGCGCCCGAGGGTCACCCCTCCACTTT.

The chain joins TRBV5-1 to TRBJ2-6; D is unclear. V was clipped by 4 bases and J by 1 base, with 18 bases between them. The V gene's germline CDR1 is SGHRS and CDR2 YFSETQ. The CDR3 is 18 residues long. This chain's CDR3 is CASSSLQVRYSGANVLTF. CDR3 bases: TGCGCCAGCAGCAGTCTGCAGGTCCGTTATTCTGGGGCCAACGTCCTGACTTTC.

The rearrangement links TRBV24-1 to TRBJ2-1, with TRBD1 as a possible D gene (5 bases). With 1 base removed from V and 6 bases from J, the gap between germline ends came to 15 bases. CDR1 is KGHDR and CDR2 is SFDVKD in the germline V gene. CDR3 size: 16 residues. CDR3 in amino acids: CATSDFGALGGNEQFF. The CDR3 region has the DNA TGTGCCACCAGTGATTTTGGGGCTCTGGGTGGCAATGAGCAGTTCTTC.

This clonotype was seen more than once but under ten times. The J gene is TRBJ1-1, the V gene TRBV3-1, with D possibly matching TRBD1 (5 bases). This CDR3 has 16 residues. In germline, CDR1 is LGHDT, CDR2 YNNKEL (reference sequence). V was clipped by 5 bases and J by 1 base, with 17 bases between them. CDR3 coding DNA: TGTGCCAGCAGCTTAATGACAGTGGCAGGGAACACTGAAGCTTTCTTT. Its protein product is CASSLMTVAGNTEAFF.

This clonotype has at least ten counts. The V call is TRBV6-1, the J call TRBJ2-5, with no clear D. Germline V CDR1 and CDR2: MNHNS, SASEGT. The CDR3 is 13 residues long. The ends were cut back, 4 bases at V and 0 bases at J, with 6 bases in the middle. The chain's CDR3 is CASSGTYQETQYF. The CDR3 bases are TGTGCCAGCAGTGGGACCTACCAAGAGACCCAGTACTTC.

The chain links TRBV12-3 or TRBV12-4 to TRBJ1-2, with a tentative D call TRBD1 (5 bases). This CDR3 is built from 12 residues. The V end was cut by 6 bases, the J end by 3 bases, with 8 bases between. The CDR3 protein is CASRTDYYGYTF. The CDR3 nucleotides are TGTGCCAGCAGGACAGATTACTATGGCTACACCTTC.

The chain links TRBV3-1 to TRBJ2-2; 10 nucleotides match TRBD2. The CDR3 consists of 17 residues. V was pared by 3 bases and J by 1 base, with 5 bases of the junction left unmatched. From germline, CDR1 is LGHDT and CDR2 YNNKEL (reference sequence). As DNA, the CDR3 is TGTGCCAGCAGCCAGTCTAGCGGGAGCCTGAACACCGGGGAGCTGTTTTTT. Translation gives CASSQSSGSLNTGELFF.

The chain is built from TRBV20-1 and TRBJ2-5; possible D gene TRBD1, 7 bases. The germline gives CDR1 DFQATT, CDR2 SNEGSKA (reference sequence). The CDR3 consists of 14 residues. V was pared by 3 bases and J by 2 bases, with 13 bases between. The CDR3 DNA sequence: TGCAGTGCTAGCGGCGGGACAGCTCAAGAGACCCAGTACTTC. Translation: CSASGGTAQETQYF.

This clonotype was observed many times. The chain joins TRBV10-3 to TRBJ2-5; TRBD1 might be the D (6 bases). CDR1 is ENHRY and CDR2 is SYGVKD in the germline V gene. The length of the CDR3 is 13 residues. Trimming left V 0 bases short and J 4 bases short, with 6 bases between. The CDR3 bases are TGTGCCATCAGTGAGTCAGGGGGAGAGACCCAGTACTTC. Its translation is CAISESGGETQYF.

The chain couples TRBV6-5 to TRBJ1-6; possibly TRBD1 for D (5 bases). Looked up from germline, CDR1 is MNHEY and CDR2 is SVGAGI. CDR3 length equals 19 residues. V lost 0 bases to trimming and J lost 5 bases, with 20 bases between them. The CDR3 loop reads CASSYSISSGGSDNSPLHF. In nucleotides, the CDR3 is TGTGCCAGCAGTTACTCGATATCTTCCGGGGGGTCGGATAATTCACCCCTCCACTTT.

This clonotype was recorded a few times. The chain uses TRBV20-1 and TRBJ2-1; D is ambiguous. Looked up from germline, CDR1 is DFQATT and CDR2 is SNEGSKA (reference sequence). The CDR3 consists of 13 residues. V gave up 5 bases and J gave up 5 bases, with 13 bases separating them. The CDR3 sequence is CSAPKGGNNEQFF. The CDR3 nucleotides read TGCAGTGCTCCTAAAGGCGGTAACAATGAGCAGTTCTTC.

This clonotype was counted at least ten times. The chain carries TRBV20-1 and TRBJ2-7; possibly TRBD2 for D (6 bases). CDR1 and CDR2 from the germline V gene are DFQATT and SNEGSKA (reference sequence). This CDR3 has 13 residues. Trimming took 3 bases from V and 1 from J, leaving 10 bases between them. CDR3 sequence reads: CSASSGGSYEQYF. The DNA for the CDR3 is TGCAGTGCTAGTAGCGGAGGATCCTACGAGCAGTACTTC.

The chain links TRBV27 to TRBJ1-5, with 7 positions matching TRBD1. CDR3 size: 15 residues. Losses at the gene ends were 6 bases for V and 6 bases for J; bases not matched to a gene: 11. Germline CDR1 is MNHEY and CDR2 is SMNVEV (reference sequence). The CDR3 protein is CASSPRQGWGQPQHF. The CDR3 region has the DNA TGTGCCAGCAGCCCTAGACAGGGTTGGGGTCAGCCCCAGCATTTT.

J is TRBJ2-7 and V is TRBV9; weak D call: TRBD1 (6 bases). Trimming shortened V by 3 bases and J by 7 bases, and 17 bases separated the two germline ends. Germline V lookup: CDR1 SGDLS, CDR2 YYNGEE. The CDR3 is made up of 14 amino acids. The CDR3 DNA is TGTGCCAGCAGCGCCATCGGACAGTACAATGAGCAGTACTTC. As protein: CASSAIGQYNEQYF.